The 28 T cell receptor beta chains presented below share a single source sample, sequenced in a study of shared clonotypes between healthy human individuals. Naive CD8 cells lacked CD45RO, underwent positive selection for CCR7 and left out terminally differentiated effector memory CD45RA+ cells. Repertoires were generated with immunoSEQ multiplex PCR, while TCRdb's copy carries only in-frame clones and drops some. The repertoire includes approximately 2,000,000 clones, 93% of them detected once, and 1.5% to 2% sits in the top ten. The specimen was naive CD8+ T cells from PBMCs. The receptors stem from a man aged 18 to 30 in good health. Some clones in this sample may be carry-over from other donors' samples.

The V and J genes are TRBV27 and TRBJ2-1, with 9 positions matching TRBD1. The CDR3 totals 15 residues. Germline loops: CDR1 MNHEY, CDR2 SMNVEV (reference sequence). Unmatched junction bases numbered 11, after V lost 5 bases and J lost 9 bases. For the CDR3, the DNA is TGTGCCAGCAGTCTCATCCGGGACAGGGAGAGTGAGCAGTTCTTC. This encodes CASSLIRDRESEQFF.

The V gene is TRBV27, the J gene TRBJ1-4; D is uncertain. Deletions cut 6 bases from V and 4 bases from J, with 27 bases between. Germline assignment: CDR1 MNHEY and CDR2 SMNVEV (reference sequence). The CDR3 length is 19 residues. DNA for the CDR3: TGTGCCAGCAGAGCTCTCTTAACAAACGTCCGTAGAGATAATGAAAAACTGTTTTTT. Residues: CASRALLTNVRRDNEKLFF. The full variable domain, with the rest looked up from reference TRBV27 and TRBJ1-4, is EAQVTQNPRYLITVTGKKLTVTCSQNMNHEYMSWYRQDPGLGLRQIYYSMNVEVTDKGDVPEGYKVSRKEKRNFPLILESPSPNQTSLYFCASRALLTNVRRDNEKLFFGSGTQLSVL.

This chain joins TRBV19 and TRBJ1-3; D ambiguous. V was clipped by 3 bases and J by 0 bases, with 12 bases between them. The germline gives CDR1 LNHDA, CDR2 SQIVND (reference sequence). The CDR3 covers 16 residues. The CDR3 coding sequence is TGTGCCAGTAGTATGGCCAGGACCCTCTCTGGAAACACCATATATTTT. Translation gives CASSMARTLSGNTIYF.

The V call is TRBV27, the J call TRBJ2-7, with 8 bases fitting TRBD2. The CDR3 has 14 amino acids. From germline, CDR1 is MNHEY and CDR2 SMNVEV (reference sequence). V dropped 6 bases and J dropped 3; count of bases not matched to a gene: 7. CDR3 sequence (DNA): TGTGCCAGCAGCTTAGCGGGACCGTACTACGAGCAGTACTTC. Protein sequence: CASSLAGPYYEQYF.

The J gene is TRBJ1-2, the V gene TRBV7-6, with TRBD1 matching over 10 bases. The CDR3 has 19 amino acids. Per the germline V gene, CDR1 is SGHVS and CDR2 is FNYEAQ. With 1 base clipped from V and 3 bases from J, the junction kept 14 bases outside the gene matches. In DNA form, the CDR3 reads TGTGCCAGCAGCTTAGAGGGAGAGGTTATTGGGACAGGGGACTATGGCTACACCTTC. This encodes CASSLEGEVIGTGDYGYTF. Combining the CDR3 with reference TRBV7-6 and TRBJ1-2 gives the whole variable domain GAGVSQSPRYKVTKRGQDVALRCDPISGHVSLYWYRQALGQGPEFLTYFNYEAQQDKSGLPNDRFSAERPEGSISTLTIQRTEQRDSAMYRCASSLEGEVIGTGDYGYTFGSGTRLTVV.

The rearrangement joins TRBV29-1 to TRBJ2-2; D unclear. V lost 6 bases and J lost 3, with 5 bases in between. CDR1 is SQVTM, CDR2 ANQGSEA, per germline. The CDR3 loop spans 11 amino acids. This CDR3 is CSVYYTGELFF. DNA for the CDR3: TGCAGCGTATATTACACCGGGGAGCTGTTTTTT.

This rearrangement joins TRBV14 to TRBJ2-7; D possibly uses TRBD1 or TRBD2 (5 bases each). The CDR3 loop spans 15 amino acids. Germline CDR1 and CDR2: SGHDN and FVKESK. V lost 3 bases, J lost 4 bases, and 16 bases lay in between. CDR3 sequence: CASSHPGRRDYEQYF. The DNA of the CDR3 is TGTGCCAGCAGCCACCCGGGACGGCGAGATTACGAGCAGTACTTC.

This clone was observed a few times. V usage is TRBV10-3 and J usage is TRBJ1-2; TRBD1 matches 7 bases. This CDR3 spans 11 amino acids. Germline V CDR1 and CDR2: ENHRY, SYGVKD. The V gene end was trimmed by 8 bases and the J gene end by 3 bases; junction bases not matched to a gene: 0. CDR3 protein: CAIQGDYGYTF. The CDR3 DNA reads as TGTGCCATCCAGGGGGACTATGGCTACACCTTC.

The chain employs TRBV2 and TRBJ1-2, with D possibly being TRBD1 (6 bases). Germline values: CDR1 SNHLY, CDR2 FYNNEI. The length of the CDR3 is 12 residues. Trimming removed 6 bases from V and 6 bases from J, with 11 bases in between. Here the CDR3 DNA reads TGTGCCAGCAGACCCTACAGGGATGGCTACACCTTC. This sequence encodes CASRPYRDGYTF.

The chain uses TRBV27 and TRBJ2-5; no definite D call. V dropped 5 bases and J dropped 2 bases, with 12 bases sitting between them. This CDR3 has 14 amino acids. Per the germline V gene, CDR1 is MNHEY and CDR2 is SMNVEV (reference sequence). DNA for the CDR3: TGTGCCAGCAGTCCCCGTGGGGTACAAGAGACCCAGTACTTC. This encodes CASSPRGVQETQYF.

The chain is built from TRBV21-1 and TRBJ2-7; whether TRBD1, the table's D call, matches the DNA was not checked. TRBV21-1 is tagged as a pseudogene. The CDR3 runs to 16 residues. CDR3 protein: CASSALRGLSSYEQYF. DNA of the CDR3: TGTGCCAGCAGCGCCCTCAGGGGGCTCTCCTCCTACGAGCAGTACTTC.

J is TRBJ2-2 and V is TRBV2; D is unresolved. This CDR3 region has 13 residues. CDR1 is SNHLY and CDR2 is FYNNEI in the germline V gene. Trimming pared 6 bases from V and 5 bases from J, leaving 10 bases between. CDR3 nucleotide sequence: TGTGCCAGCAGCGGACCCGGTACCGGGGAGCTGTTTTTT. Its protein product is CASSGPGTGELFF.

The rearrangement links TRBV6-5 to TRBJ2-7, with 11 nucleotides matching TRBD1. CDR3 length: 15 amino acids. CDR1 and CDR2 (germline): MNHEY, SVGAGI. Trimming took 6 bases from V and 2 from J; bases not matched to a gene: 6. CDR3 region: CASRPPGQGAYEQYF. The CDR3 DNA is TGTGCCAGCAGACCTCCGGGACAGGGGGCCTACGAGCAGTACTTC.

V gene TRBV11-2 combines with J gene TRBJ2-7, with 7 positions matching TRBD1. Germline assignment: CDR1 SGHAT and CDR2 FQNNGV. Trimming took 5 bases from V and 3 from J; bases not matched to a gene: 16. CDR3 size: 17 residues. The CDR3: CASSAHPRQGLSYEQYF. CDR3 DNA sequence: TGTGCCAGCAGCGCACACCCCAGACAGGGCTTGAGCTACGAGCAGTACTTC.

The rearrangement joins TRBV27 to TRBJ2-7, with TRBD2 matching 9 bases. Trimming at V came to 9 bases and at J to 4 bases, leaving 13 bases not matched to a gene. This CDR3 spans 15 amino acids. Looked up from germline, CDR1 is MNHEY and CDR2 is SMNVEV (reference sequence). Here the CDR3 reads CASNSGAGGPYEQYF. In DNA form, the CDR3 reads TGTGCCAGTAACTCGGGTGCGGGAGGGCCGTACGAGCAGTACTTC.

The gene calls are TRBV10-2 and TRBJ2-3; 10 nucleotides agree with TRBD2. Germline loops: CDR1 WSHSY, CDR2 SAAADI. With 2 bases clipped from V and 6 bases from J, the junction kept 8 bases outside the gene matches. The CDR3 runs to 16 residues. Written as DNA, the CDR3 is TGCGCCAGCAGTGAGCTAGCGGGAGTCTGGGCCGATACGCAGTATTTT. It translates to CASSELAGVWADTQYF.

This clone was found a few times. The genes are TRBV16 and TRBJ1-1; D remains ambiguous. Trimming took 3 bases from V and 6 from J, leaving 14 bases between them. There are 14 residues in the CDR3. Per germline, CDR1 KGHSY and CDR2 FQNENV. The CDR3 DNA sequence: TGTGCCAGCAGCCAGTGGACGGCGGGCGCTGAAGCTTTCTTT. It specifies CASSQWTAGAEAFF.

CDR3 sequence: CASSDSGDFAYEQYF. CDR3 in DNA: TGTGCCAGCAGCGACTCGGGGGACTTCGCCTACGAGCAGTACTTC. This chain joins TRBV7-9 and TRBJ2-7; tentatively, D is TRBD2 (6 bases). V lost 5 bases and J 2 bases, leaving 16 bases between the germline ends. The germline V gene has CDR1 SEHNR and CDR2 FQNEAQ (reference sequence). The CDR3 has 15 amino acids.

The chain joins TRBV19 to TRBJ2-7; D not certain. V lost 4 bases and J lost 0, with 13 bases in between. From germline, CDR1 is LNHDA and CDR2 SQIVND (reference sequence). There are 15 residues in the CDR3. CDR3 sequence reads: CASSKGHRLSYEQYF. The CDR3 coding sequence is TGTGCCAGTAGTAAGGGCCACCGTCTCTCCTACGAGCAGTACTTC.

This chain connects TRBV30 to TRBJ2-2; 9 bases agree with TRBD2. The CDR3 has 15 residues. The germline V gene encodes CDR1 GTSNPN and CDR2 SVGIG (reference sequence). V gave up 2 bases and J gave up 7 bases; unmatched junction bases: 8. CDR3 in amino acids: CAWSQLAGSHGELFF. The CDR3 DNA reads as TGTGCCTGGAGTCAACTAGCGGGCTCTCACGGGGAGCTGTTTTTT.

This clone was observed once. This chain links TRBV19 with TRBJ1-1; D is uncertain. The CDR3 length is 12 residues. Germline lookup yields CDR1 LNHDA and CDR2 SQIVND (reference sequence). Trimming shortened V by 7 bases and J by 1 base, and 7 bases separated the two germline ends. The CDR3 region has the DNA TGTGCCAGTACAGAGACGAACACTGAAGCTTTCTTT. As protein: CASTETNTEAFF.

The chain couples TRBV28 to TRBJ2-1; D gene unclear. Germline V gives CDR1 MDHEN, CDR2 SYDVKM. Trimming stripped 2 bases from V and 16 bases from J, with 18 bases between. The CDR3 covers 13 residues. CDR3 loop: CASSLIYDYTIFF. The CDR3 nucleotides are TGTGCCAGCAGTTTAATCTATGATTATACGATTTTCTTC.

A note on this clone: Other DNA sequences from this sample encode an identical CDR3 as well. The V gene is TRBV7-8, the J gene TRBJ2-1, with D perhaps TRBD1 or TRBD2 (6 bases each). The germline V gene encodes CDR1 SGHVS and CDR2 FQNEAQ. The CDR3 contains 14 residues. Between the trimmed V and J ends, which lost 2 bases and 4 bases, there was a span of 9 bases. CDR3 protein: CASSLTGAYNEQFF. In DNA form, the CDR3 reads TGTGCCAGCAGCTTAACGGGGGCGTACAATGAGCAGTTCTTC.

The CDR3, as DNA: TGTGCCAGCAGCCAGGACAGGGGCGGTCAGCCCCAGCATTTT. It translates to CASSQDRGGQPQHF. V and J are TRBV5-4 and TRBJ1-5, with 9 nucleotides matching TRBD1. This CDR3 is built from 14 residues. The trim removed 4 bases at V and 6 bases at J, leaving 5 bases unmatched. CDR1 and CDR2 (germline): SGHNT, YYREEE (reference sequence).

CDR3 DNA sequence: TGTGCCAGCAGCTTAGGACAGGGCCCCGAGACCCAGTACTTC. Amino acids: CASSLGQGPETQYF. The chain joins TRBV7-6 to TRBJ2-5; 7 bases map to TRBD1. This CDR3 spans 14 amino acids. Germline V gene lookup returns CDR1 SGHVS and CDR2 FNYEAQ. V lost 1 base to trimming and J lost 5 bases; unmatched junction nucleotides: 4.

The rearrangement joins TRBV6-5 to TRBJ2-5; TRBD2 matches at 8 bases. J lost 4 bases, V lost 2 bases, and 0 bases had no gene match. Germline CDR1 is MNHEY and CDR2 is SVGAGI. This CDR3 comprises 13 residues. DNA for the CDR3: TGTGCCAGCAGTTACGCGGGAGGAGAGACCCAGTACTTC. Translating it yields CASSYAGGETQYF.

The CDR3 nucleotides are TGCGCCAGCAGCTTGGGCCAGGGGGGTAGCACTGAAGCTTTCTTT. Translating it yields CASSLGQGGSTEAFF. V usage is TRBV5-1 and J usage is TRBJ1-1; 7 bases are a match to TRBD1. CDR1 and CDR2 (germline): SGHRS, YFSETQ. There are 15 residues in the CDR3. The trim removed 0 bases at V and 4 bases at J, leaving 6 bases unmatched.

The chain couples TRBV15 to TRBJ2-7; D is undetermined. Germline loops: CDR1 LNHNV, CDR2 YYDKDF (reference sequence). Deletions cut 6 bases from V and 2 bases from J, with 11 bases between. This CDR3 is built from 13 residues. The CDR3 reads CATRSPATYEQYF. The CDR3 DNA reads as TGTGCCACCAGGTCGCCCGCCACCTACGAGCAGTACTTC. The variable domain in full, with the rest retrieved from reference TRBV15 and TRBJ2-7, is DAMVIQNPRYQVTQFGKPVTLSCSQTLNHNVMYWYQQKSSQAPKLLFHYYDKDFNNEADTPDNFQSRRPNTSFCFLDIRSPGLGDTAMYLCATRSPATYEQYFGPGTRLTVT.